This TCR beta chain was sequenced during a study of blood T cell repertoires in COVID-19. Study as a whole: Donors in the United States, Italy and Spain gave samples during acute or convalescent COVID-19. PBMCs, B-cell-depleted T cells, or T cells were the source of the cDNA or gDNA that made up the material.

V lost 5 bases, J lost 4 bases, and 12 bases stayed unmatched. The CDR3 extends over 16 amino acids. CDR1 SGHTA and CDR2 FQGNSA come from the germline V gene. Authors' data handling: Scientists estimated how many nucleated cells there were by amplifying reference gene primers. Produced via immunoSEQ multiplex PCR; TCRdb's table is partial and in-frame only. That table gives V, J and clone size, and the DNA gave D and trimming. The sample contains around 320,000 clones, about nine tenths of which appear only once. The chain employs TRBV7-2 and TRBJ2-5, with 8 nucleotides matching TRBD1. Sequencing used peripheral blood. This sequence was found in a man between 18 and 29 years old with active or convalescent COVID-19. The CDR3 nucleotides are TGTGCCAGCAGCCTGAGGACAGGGTCGAGAAGAGAGACCCAGTACTTC. Translation: CASSLRTGSRRETQYF.